The present T cell receptor (beta chain) was sequenced within a study of T cell responses to AZD1222 COVID-19 vaccine. The study, taken as a whole, reports: Repertoire sampling occurred only after the peak T cell response. Baseline serology detected seropositivity in only a handful of AZD1222 recipients.

This clone has just a few counts. The antigen is not known. Here immunoSEQ multiplex PCR was the method, and the copy in TCRdb shows in-frame clones only, minus some. The table includes about 110,000 clones, 80% to 90% detected once. This receptor was identified in an adult who received the AZD1222 COVID-19 vaccine. Sequences were derived from peripheral blood, sampled 28 days after the second AZD1222 dose.

The CDR3 region has the DNA TGTGCCAGCTCAGAAGAAGGGGTTAAAGGGGGGCAACGAAAACTGTTTTTT. Its translation is CASSEEGVKGGQRKLFF. The chain combines TRBV28 with TRBJ1-4; D perhaps matches TRBD1 (6 bases). Germline V gene lookup returns CDR1 MDHEN and CDR2 SYDVKM. This CDR3 region has 17 residues. Deletions cut 8 bases from V and 10 bases from J, with 29 bases between.